This T cell receptor (beta chain) was sequenced for a study of shared clonotypes between healthy human individuals. Across the study: Three plates were used per donor for CD4 naive, three for CD4 memory, two for CD8 naive and one for CD8 memory. Study-level findings and limits: Donors were few, which limited the genetic and exposure-history diversity represented.

Turning to this clone: What it binds is not known.

Data came from immunoSEQ multiplex PCR; TCRdb stores just in-frame clones and leaves some out. The table has roughly 1.5 million clones, 98% seen once. CDR1 SGHVS and CDR2 FQNEAQ come from the germline V gene. Trimming removed 3 bases at V and 6 bases at J, with 15 bases between. There are 15 residues in the CDR3. The specimen was naive CD4+ T cells sorted from blood. Stated subset: CD45RA+ positively selected. This rearrangement joins TRBV7-8 to TRBJ2-1; no reliable D call. The sequence was collected from a man aged 25 to 40 in good health. This CDR3 reads CASSFGRADLNEQFF. The CDR3 nucleotides are TGTGCCAGCAGCTTTGGTCGGGCGGACCTCAATGAGCAGTTCTTC.